This T cell receptor beta chain comes out of a study of T-cell reconstitution after alpha-beta-depleted transplantation in children. The trim removed 6 bases at V and 7 bases at J, leaving 11 bases unmatched. CDR3 length equals 15 residues. Germline CDR1 KGHDR, CDR2 SFDVKD. Preparation of the TCRbeta library involved a method that used unique molecular identifiers. TCRdb re-called the PCR reads with MiXCR, one entry per CDR3 protein. The data hold about 400,000 distinct CDR3 sequences, with about a fifth observed a single time. The source is a human donor who donated a stem cell graft to a child with acute myeloid leukemia. The source was PBMCs from the stem cell graft donor, collected from the stem cell graft. This chain connects TRBV24-1 to TRBJ2-1, with TRBD1 matching over 7 bases. The CDR3 here is CATSRLEAGGNEQFF. The DNA of the CDR3 is TGTGCCACCAGTCGCCTGGAGGCAGGGGGTAATGAGCAGTTCTTC.